Here is one TCR beta chain with its context. Antigen specificity is unknown. These data originate in a study of cytomegalovirus exposure and HLA in healthy donors. Study findings and constraints: The majority of CMV-associated TCR beta chains were reported as apparently HLA-restricted in a later analysis. Productive rates of about 90% or about 30% were seen for most TCR beta V segments in an earlier analysis. Among the most significant clusters, several appeared linked to common viral pathogens in a later analysis.

Germline CDR1 and CDR2: LGHNA and YNFKEQ. V dropped 4 bases and J dropped 4; count of bases not matched to a gene: 6. The CDR3 spans 16 residues. PCR was performed using 60 Vbeta and 13 Jbeta primers. Profiled with immunoSEQ multiplex PCR; TCRdb holds only in-frame clones, not every one. The sample lists 150,000 to 200,000 clones, roughly 80% occurring once. The TCR comes from a man aged 45-65 years in good health and CMV-seropositive. Specimen: PBMCs. J is TRBJ2-1 and V is TRBV4-2, with 11 bases aligning to TRBD2. Written as DNA, the CDR3 is TGTGCCAGCAGCCCGAAAACTAGCGGGGGTTACAATGAGCAGTTCTTC. It yields the protein CASSPKTSGGYNEQFF.